This TCR beta chain was sequenced during a study of blood T cell repertoires in COVID-19 (dated by TCRdb to 2020 to 2021). In the study overall: Collaborator samples came from the United States, Italy and Spain and covered acute and convalescent phases of COVID-19. The prospective study material was composed of cDNA or gDNA derived from T cells, B-cell-depleted T cells, or PBMCs. Deeply sampled blood TCRbeta repertoires from subjects exposed to, actively infected with, or recovered from COVID-19 were included in the dataset. The repertoires were released in a freely available public database intended as a resource for research on the immune response to SARS-CoV-2. Samples came from the ongoing ImmuneRACE study (first 160 participants) plus 1,254 subjects from 6 global collaborators. The sample metadata nearly always contained a de-identified subject ID, COVID-19 status, age in years and sex. HLA class I and class II types, where available, came from metadata supplied by the sample provider rather than from assay-based typing.

TCRbeta CDR3 regions were amplified from genomic DNA using the immunoSEQ Assay, a bias-controlled multiplex PCR. Processing in the source paper ran as follows. The number of nucleated cells in each sample was estimated from the amplification of reference gene primers within the assay. To quantify the absolute abundance of each unique TCRbeta CDR3 rearrangement, sequence reads were collapsed and filtered. For each sample, productive Simpson clonality was calculated as the square root of Simpson's diversity index over productive rearrangements. Drawn from immuneACCESS, this table holds only the in-frame rearrangements with V and J called that TCRdb kept. Clones are partly lost; checked studies trace under half to an unresolved V gene and leave the rest unexplained. V and J calls and clone size are as listed in that table; D and trimming were resolved from the DNA. Here the sample has approximately 64,000 clones; approximately 90% occur a single time. In total, the top ten clones hold over 9.5% of the sample.

The CDR3 contains 17 residues, cysteine and phenylalanine counted. Kept here is only the CDR3 DNA, which spans 51 bases and is read in frame from base 1. According to the germline V gene (reference sequence), CDR1 reads LNHDA and CDR2 reads SQIVND. The V end gives up 6 bases and the J end 4 bases, leaving 6 bases in the junction not matched to a gene. Points on this clone: Its recognized antigen is unknown. The input lacks base qualities; no much larger clone sits a single base away.

In the prospective study, participants were roughly 18 to 100 years old, resided in 24 geographic areas of the United States, and were enrolled through a virtual design. In the prospective study, participants were assigned to cohorts based on the clinical history participants reported in a screening survey and a study questionnaire. For ImmuneRACE Cohort 3, a participant was defined as recovered based on two consecutive negative NP/OP PCR tests, clearance by a healthcare professional, or resolution of symptoms. In the prospective study, mobile phlebotomists collected whole blood, serum and a nasopharyngeal or oropharyngeal swab from each participant. Additional blood draws and questionnaires over an approximately 2-month period could optionally be provided by prospective study participants. Before DNA extraction, blood samples from the prospective study were shipped at room temperature or frozen.

Points the paper makes about the study in general: The amount of clinical and demographic metadata varied by source and participant and was provided uncurated.

The TCR originated in a middle-aged woman who had recovered from COVID-19. The sequence is built from TRBV19 and TRBJ2-1; TRBD2 agrees with 16 junctional bases. Sequenced sample: PBMCs or T cells enriched from blood (not recorded which). The CDR3 sequence is CASSSPGLAGGYNEQFF. Here is the DNA: TGTGCCAGTAGCAGCCCGGGACTAGCGGGGGGGTACAATGAGCAGTTCTTC.